This is a list of T cell receptor beta chains from one sample in a study of blood T cell repertoires in COVID-19. Generated by immunoSEQ multiplex PCR, the TCRdb table keeps only in-frame clones and is missing some. Altogether about 320,000 clones are present, roughly 89% being singletons, with the ten largest covering 8% to 9.5%. The specimen was PBMCs or T cells enriched from blood (not recorded which). The receptors come from a woman aged 18-29 years who had recovered from COVID-19. The CDR3 runs from the conserved cysteine through the conserved F or W. Fields, in order: V gene, clone size, D gene, J gene, CDR3 length, CDR3 protein, CDR3 DNA. The D gene is left open where the match is weak. Clone sizes are given selectively: once, few, many, or a class where the clone is expanded.

TRBV4-3,NA,TRBD1,TRBJ1-6,17,CASSQVNQGQKNSPLHF,TGCGCCAGCAGCCAAGTCAACCAGGGACAGAAAAATTCACCCCTCCACTTT
TRBV28,once,TRBD1,TRBJ1-5,16,CASSLRDRVGNQPQHF,TGTGCCAGCAGTCTCCGGGACAGGGTGGGCAATCAGCCCCAGCATTTT
TRBV4-1,NA,NA,TRBJ1-1,13,CASSPIGGTEAFF,TGCGCCAGCAGTCCAATTGGCGGCACTGAAGCTTTCTTT
TRBV9,NA,TRBD1,TRBJ2-3,17,CASSVAGGQGAIDTQYF,TGTGCCAGCAGCGTAGCTGGGGGACAGGGGGCCATTGATACGCAGTATTTT
TRBV3-1/TRBV3-2,NA,TRBD2,TRBJ2-3,18,CASSQGGLAGGRADTQYF,TGTGCCAGCAGCCAAGGGGGACTAGCGGGAGGGCGTGCAGATACGCAGTATTTT
TRBV2,NA,TRBD1,TRBJ1-2,16,CASILGTGTYPRGYTF,TGTGCCAGCATACTGGGGACAGGGACTTACCCTCGGGGCTACACCTTC
TRBV14,NA,NA,TRBJ2-2,16,CASSQALARNTGELFF,TGTGCCAGCAGCCAAGCTCTGGCCAGGAACACCGGGGAGCTGTTTTTT
TRBV7-3,NA,TRBD1,TRBJ2-5,15,CASSPAHRGWETQYF,TGTGCCAGCAGCCCAGCCCACAGGGGTTGGGAGACCCAGTACTTC
TRBV3-1/TRBV3-2,NA,NA,TRBJ2-3,16,CASSQDEQASTDTQYF,TGTGCCAGCAGCCAAGATGAACAGGCTAGCACAGATACGCAGTATTTT
TRBV6-5,NA,NA,TRBJ2-7,14,CASSQTFGIGEQYF,TGTGCCAGCAGCCAGACTTTCGGGATTGGCGAGCAGTACTTC
TRBV5-6,few,TRBD2,TRBJ2-7,14,CASSGEGLSYEQYF,TGTGCCAGCAGCGGGGAGGGCCTCTCCTACGAGCAGTACTTC
TRBV12-3/TRBV12-4,NA,TRBD1,TRBJ2-1,13,CASSLTGGDEQFF,TGTGCCAGCAGTTTAACAGGGGGCGATGAGCAGTTCTTC